This T cell receptor (beta chain) was found in a study of blood T cell repertoires in COVID-19. Sequenced by immunoSEQ multiplex PCR; TCRdb stores in-frame clones only, minus some. This sample has approximately 21,000 clones, with around 90% found just once. CDR3 length equals 16 residues. Trimming stripped 1 base from V and 5 bases from J, with 18 bases between. Looked up from germline, CDR1 is PRHDT and CDR2 is FYEKMQ (reference sequence). This sequence was found in a human donor in a cohort sampled during active COVID-19. The sample taken for sequencing was peripheral blood. This chain uses TRBV13 with TRBJ2-7; D possibly corresponds to TRBD1 (6 bases). The CDR3 here is CASSLEAGARHHEQYF. CDR3 bases: TGTGCCAGCAGCTTAGAGGCAGGGGCTAGACACCACGAGCAGTACTTC.